This is a list of T cell receptor beta chains from one sample in a study of OX40 agonist ivuxolimab in advanced cancers. Repertoires were generated with immunoSEQ multiplex PCR, while TCRdb's copy carries only in-frame clones and drops some. This table holds some 66,000 clones, 75% to 90% found once. The sequences come from CD4+ or CD8+ T cells sorted from blood, collected in a trial of the OX40 agonist ivuxolimab. Receptors originate from an adult with an advanced solid tumor such as melanoma, head and neck, liver or kidney cancer. Each CDR3 is given with its conserved first and last residue. Size is stated for part of the rows, as once, few or many counts, or as a class when the clone is expanded.

V: TRBV6-6
J: TRBJ1-5
size: -
CDR3: CASSASGTGDQPQHF

V: TRBV19
J: TRBJ1-3
size: -
CDR3: CASRNQGAGNTIYF

V: TRBV5-4
J: TRBJ2-7
size: -
CDR3: CASSPTGQTLSYAYEQYF

V: TRBV7-3
J: TRBJ2-5
size: -
CDR3: CASSLLTGETQYF

V: TRBV28
J: TRBJ2-3
size: -
CDR3: CASSFRDGMGDTQYF

V: TRBV4-3
J: TRBJ2-4
size: -
CDR3: CASSQDRGSTIQYF

V: TRBV28
J: TRBJ2-4
size: -
CDR3: CASSLPQGINIQYF

V: TRBV28
J: TRBJ1-5
size: -
CDR3: CASSPQWGNNQPQHF

V: TRBV19
J: TRBJ2-5
size: -
CDR3: CASRRTGVQETQYF

V: TRBV6-1
J: TRBJ2-3
size: -
CDR3: CASSELAGGPDTQYF

V: TRBV6-5
J: TRBJ2-7
size: -
CDR3: CASSYRARAGSYEQYF

V: TRBV7-2
J: TRBJ1-1
size: few
CDR3: CASSTAQVNTEAFF

V: TRBV19
J: TRBJ2-1
size: -
CDR3: CASHHGGGAHEQFF

V: TRBV28
J: TRBJ1-5
size: -
CDR3: CASSLSLPEGYSNQPQHF

V: TRBV4-3
J: TRBJ1-2
size: -
CDR3: CASSQDRDRGILTF

V: TRBV5-1
J: TRBJ2-3
size: -
CDR3: CASSLGRGRTDTQYF

V: TRBV6-5
J: TRBJ2-3
size: -
CDR3: CASSYSAGGGTDTQYF

V: TRBV27
J: TRBJ2-3
size: -
CDR3: CASSFRLAGDVVPPDTQYF

V: TRBV6-6
J: TRBJ2-2
size: -
CDR3: CASSYASGNTGELFF